This TCR beta chain comes out of a study of blood T cells in healthy people across ages. Study-wide results and limits: Naive T cell percentage by flow cytometry tracked strongly with beta diversity.

The second PCR ran roughly 7 to 12 cycles with a sample-barcoded 5' primer and J-beta primers. From the 5' RACE reads, TCRdb called clonotypes with MiXCR, one entry per CDR3 protein. Here the sample spans about 1.4 million distinct CDR3 sequences, roughly 59% being singletons. Note on this clonotype: The antigen is unknown.

The CDR3 runs 15 residues. V lost 7 bases, J lost 4 bases, and 19 bases lay in between. Per-sample PBMC isolation yielded at least 7 million cells. The chain employs TRBV12-3 or TRBV12-4 and TRBJ1-1, with D unresolved. Sequenced: blood. The receptor comes from a man younger than 35 in good health. CDR3 in DNA: TGTGCCAGCACCCCGGGTGGGCGGTGGACCACTGAAGCTTTCTTT. This gives the protein CASTPGGRWTTEAFF.